Listed below are T cell receptor beta chains from one sample, sequenced in a study of blood T cells in healthy people across ages. TCRdb called the 5' RACE reads again in MiXCR, with one record for every CDR3 protein. The sample records 1.5 million to 1.8 million distinct CDR3 sequences, 40% to 45% being singletons. The sample consisted of blood. Every receptor here comes from a woman aged 18-30 years in good health. Both conserved end residues are part of each CDR3. D genes are given only for firm matches. Clone size is stated in some rows and not others, as once, few, many or a class when expanded.

v_gene	abundance	d_gene	len	j_gene	CDR3aa	CDR3nt
TRBV2	.	.	13	TRBJ2-5	CASRGRVWETQYF	TGTGCCAGCAGAGGACGAGTTTGGGAGACCCAGTACTTC
TRBV12-5	few	.	16	TRBJ1-2	CASGLAWTSENYGYTF	TGTGCTAGTGGTTTGGCCTGGACTTCTGAGAACTATGGCTACACCTTC
TRBV20-1	few	.	14	TRBJ2-7	CSARKIQGGNEQYF	TGCAGTGCTAGAAAGATCCAGGGAGGAAACGAGCAGTACTTC
TRBV4-1	.	.	14	TRBJ1-4	CASSQGGVNEKLFF	TGCGCCAGCAGCCAAGGAGGGGTTAATGAAAAACTGTTTTTT
TRBV6-1	.	.	13	TRBJ1-2	CASTREANYGYTF	TGTGCCAGCACCAGGGAAGCTAACTATGGCTACACCTTC
TRBV4-3	.	TRBD1	15	TRBJ2-7	CASSQGTGVSYEQYF	TGCGCCAGCAGCCAAGGGACAGGGGTTAGCTACGAGCAGTACTTC
TRBV7-9	.	TRBD2	15	TRBJ2-4	CASSPTSGLPNEQYF	TGTGCCAGCAGCCCCACTAGCGGGCTTCCCAATGAGCAGTACTTC
TRBV3-1	.	.	16	TRBJ2-3	CASSLRVASTTDTQYF	TGTGCCAGCAGCCTACGGGTAGCGAGCACCACAGATACGCAGTATTTT
TRBV29-1	.	TRBD2	13	TRBJ2-1	CSDPSGRRNEQFF	TGCAGCGACCCTAGCGGGAGAAGGAATGAGCAGTTCTTC
TRBV20-1	few	.	14	TRBJ1-2	CSASARGENYGYTF	TGCAGTGCTAGCGCAAGGGGGGAGAACTATGGCTACACCTTC
TRBV7-2	many	TRBD2	18	TRBJ2-3	CASSPRTGRLAGTDTQYF	TGTGCCAGCAGCCCCCGGACAGGGCGACTAGCGGGGACAGATACGCAGTATTTT
TRBV7-9	.	TRBD1	16	TRBJ1-1	CASSRGRTGLNTEAFF	TGTGCCAGCAGCCGGGGGAGGACAGGGTTGAACACTGAAGCTTTCTTT
TRBV18	.	.	16	TRBJ2-4	CASSPAGARAKNIQYF	TGTGCCAGCTCACCAGCAGGGGCGCGTGCCAAAAACATTCAGTACTTC
TRBV18	.	TRBD2	16	TRBJ2-1	CASSPTVSGGPHEQFF	TGTGCCAGCTCACCTACGGTGTCGGGAGGGCCCCATGAGCAGTTCTTC
TRBV14	.	.	13	TRBJ2-7	CASTHGFRSEQYF	TGTGCCAGCACCCACGGGTTTCGATCCGAGCAGTACTTC
TRBV4-3	.	.	15	TRBJ2-1	CASSQERLLYNEQFF	TGCGCCAGCAGCCAAGAACGTCTCCTTTACAATGAGCAGTTCTTC
TRBV6-5	.	.	14	TRBJ2-5	CASSYSVRTNEQYF	TGTGCCAGCAGTTACTCGGTTAGAACGAATGAGCAGTACTTC
TRBV24-1	few	TRBD1	14	TRBJ1-2	CATSDVDRTNGYTF	TGTGCCACCAGTGATGTGGACAGGACCAATGGCTACACCTTC
TRBV6-2/TRBV6-3	.	TRBD1	16	TRBJ2-7	CASSYSPGGSYNEQYF	TGTGCCAGCAGTTATTCCCCAGGGGGAAGCTACAATGAGCAGTACTTC
TRBV6-2/TRBV6-3	few	TRBD2	16	TRBJ2-7	CASSYSLAGPSYEQYF	TGTGCCAGCAGTTACTCCCTAGCGGGGCCCTCCTACGAGCAGTACTTC
TRBV27	.	TRBD1	14	TRBJ1-5	CASSTGQGKQPQHF	TGTGCCAGCAGTACAGGACAGGGAAAACAGCCCCAGCATTTT
TRBV12-3/TRBV12-4	.	.	14	TRBJ2-5	CASGFVVFGETQYF	TGTGCCAGCGGTTTCGTGGTTTTCGGAGAGACCCAGTACTTC
TRBV12-3/TRBV12-4	.	TRBD2	16	TRBJ2-1	CASSPLAGVSYNEQFF	TGTGCCAGCAGTCCCTTAGCGGGGGTCTCCTACAATGAGCAGTTCTTC
TRBV10-3	.	TRBD2	19	TRBJ2-1	CAISELGLAGGPSYNEQFF	TGTGCCATCAGTGAGTTGGGACTAGCGGGAGGGCCCTCCTACAATGAGCAGTTCTTC
TRBV10-3	.	.	14	TRBJ2-1	CAITPGLIYNEQFF	TGTGCCATCACCCCTGGACTGATCTACAATGAGCAGTTCTTC
TRBV5-1	few	.	13	TRBJ2-5	CASSLGPRNEQYF	TGCGCCAGCAGCTTGGGACCGCGGAATGAGCAGTACTTC
TRBV5-1	.	TRBD1	15	TRBJ1-2	CASSIRQGLNYGYTF	TGCGCCAGCAGCATACGACAGGGACTAAACTATGGCTACACCTTC